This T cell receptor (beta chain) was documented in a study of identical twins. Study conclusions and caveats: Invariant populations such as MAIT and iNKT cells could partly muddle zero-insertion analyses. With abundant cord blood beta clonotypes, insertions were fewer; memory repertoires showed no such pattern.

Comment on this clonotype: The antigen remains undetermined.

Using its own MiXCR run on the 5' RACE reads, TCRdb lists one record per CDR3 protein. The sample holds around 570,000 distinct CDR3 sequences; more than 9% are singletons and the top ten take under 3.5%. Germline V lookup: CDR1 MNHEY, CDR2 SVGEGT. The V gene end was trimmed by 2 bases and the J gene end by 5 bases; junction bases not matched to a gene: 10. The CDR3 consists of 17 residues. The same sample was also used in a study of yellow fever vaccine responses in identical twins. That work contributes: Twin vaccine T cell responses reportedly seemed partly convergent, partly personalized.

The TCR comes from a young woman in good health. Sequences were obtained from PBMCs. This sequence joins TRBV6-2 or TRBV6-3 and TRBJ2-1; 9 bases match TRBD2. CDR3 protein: CASSYGSSGMSNNEQFF. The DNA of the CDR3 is TGTGCCAGCAGTTACGGGTCTAGCGGGATGTCTAACAATGAGCAGTTCTTC.